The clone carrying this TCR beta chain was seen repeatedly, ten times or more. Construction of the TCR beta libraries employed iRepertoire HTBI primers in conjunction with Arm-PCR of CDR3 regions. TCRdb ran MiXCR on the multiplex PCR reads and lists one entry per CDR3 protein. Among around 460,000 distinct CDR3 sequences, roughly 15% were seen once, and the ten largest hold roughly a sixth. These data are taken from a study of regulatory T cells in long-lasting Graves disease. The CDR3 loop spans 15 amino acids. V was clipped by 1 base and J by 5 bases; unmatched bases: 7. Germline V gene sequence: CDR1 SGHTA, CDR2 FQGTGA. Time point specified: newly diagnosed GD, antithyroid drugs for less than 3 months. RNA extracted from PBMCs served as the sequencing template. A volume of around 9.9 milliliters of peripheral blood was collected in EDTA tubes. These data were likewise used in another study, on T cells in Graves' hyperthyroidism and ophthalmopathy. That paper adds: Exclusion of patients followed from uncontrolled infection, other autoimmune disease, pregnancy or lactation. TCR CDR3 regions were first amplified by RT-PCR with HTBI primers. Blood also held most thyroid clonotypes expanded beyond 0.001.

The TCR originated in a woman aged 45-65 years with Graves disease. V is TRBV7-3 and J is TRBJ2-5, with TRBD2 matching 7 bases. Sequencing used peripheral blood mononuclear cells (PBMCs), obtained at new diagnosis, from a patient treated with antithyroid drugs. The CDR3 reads CASSLIGGSGETQYF. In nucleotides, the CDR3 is TGTGCCAGCAGCTTAATAGGCGGGAGCGGGGAGACCCAGTACTTC.